This T cell receptor (beta chain) appears in the sequencing data of a study of human T cells and chemical hapten exposure (dated by TCRdb to the early 2020s). Notes on the research overall: For sensitization, 2% DPC in acetone was applied to a 2 cm by 2 cm area of upper inner arm skin. Weekly therapeutic DPC doses were additionally applied to the scalp of patients throughout the roughly 23-week study period. Patch testing was performed on the upper back with Finn chambers containing 0.01% DPC, and the patch tests were scored after 6 days according to International Contact Dermatitis Research Group standards. The mostly female patient cohort included alopecia areata with under or over 50% scalp involvement, alopecia totalis and alopecia universalis. Libraries were combined into a pool for sequencing, and differences in TCR yield between samples came mainly from small differences in library volumes within the pool. Peripheral blood TCR repertoire changes were tracked in vivo in alopecia patients during primary and secondary sensitization to the hapten diphenylcyclopropenone (DPC). Blood samples were taken from patients before sensitization (week 0) and then at 2, 6 and about 24 weeks after DPC sensitization. About 30 alopecia patients provided blood for TCR sequencing at one to four time points (pre-sensitization, 2, 6 and 24 weeks).

From a lookup of the germline V gene, CDR1 and CDR2 are MNHEY and SVGEGT. Reading from cysteine to phenylalanine, the CDR3 counts 17 amino acids. Only CDR3 DNA remains: 51 bases, in frame from the first base. Here V drops 7 bases and J drops 1 base, and the junction holds 8 bases not matched to any gene. The method behind the library was RACE. The instrument was a NextSeq 500. During library preparation, unique molecular identifiers were attached to individual cDNA molecules so that TCRs could be counted in a quantitative, reproducible way. For every blood RNA sample, sequencing covered both the TCR alpha and TCR beta chains. On the study's bioinformatics: Samples had a median of about 90,000 TCRs, with a range from roughly 23,224 to 700,000. The Decombinator software suite was used to annotate V, J and CDR3 in the TCR reads. For the PS versus PT1 abundance plots, all samples were subsampled to the same number of TCRs (28,000). Expanded TCRs were defined as absent before sensitization and observed at least eight times at the 2-week time point. Starting from the raw public reads, TCRdb applied fastp trimming at Q25, assembled clones with MiXCR and retained in-frame beta chains. Each entry merges the rows of one CDR3 protein and shows their most common DNA and genes. TCRdb's processing, not the authors', yielded these V and J calls. The sample table lists some 170,000 distinct CDR3 sequences, 28% of them with a count of one. The top ten clones comprise about 2.1% of the sample.

The label giving this sample's time point can be read as: patch test 3, about 24 weeks after DPC sensitization. Interpreted using the paper, the treatment or condition label stands for: therapeutic diphenylcyclopropenone sensitization with weekly scalp DPC. At each patch-test visit, blood was drawn before the patch test was applied. To be eligible, patients had to be aged 18 to 70, diagnosed with alopecia and judged suitable for DPC therapy, while pregnant patients were excluded. Total RNA was extracted from unfractionated whole blood collected in Tempus Blood RNA tubes. As for this clonotype: It lacks a known antigen. No base quality values were provided; no much bigger clone lies one nucleotide off.

The paper as a whole reports these results and caveats: Expanded TCRs formed significantly more large CDR3 similarity clusters than pre-sensitization or healthy control sets, consistent with antigen-driven responses. Repeated subsampling changed both the strength of the expansion versus patch-test correlation and the threshold at which the correlation became significant. The number of PT1 expanded TCRs positively correlated with patch test score, significant at thresholds 8, 16 and 32 but not 4. Alopecia, a presumed autoimmune disease, was present in all patients, so the immune response of the patients might differ from that of healthy individuals. DPC sensitization did not change the number of TCRs with a frequency above 1 in 1000, and there was no evidence of changes in global repertoire structure.

Source: whole blood, taken in connection with sensitization to the hapten diphenylcyclopropenone (DPC). This receptor chain uses TRBV6-2 or TRBV6-3 and TRBJ2-2, with 11 middle bases fitting TRBD2. The TCR comes from a woman under 30 with alopecia areata. Some clones in this sample may be carry-over from other donors' samples. Here the CDR3 is given as CASTSLAGARNTGELFF. The bases read TGTGCCAGCACCTCACTAGCGGGAGCGAGGAACACCGGGGAGCTGTTTTTT.